This T cell receptor beta chain was sequenced for a study of blood T cell repertoires in COVID-19. Overall study context: The study drew acute and convalescent COVID-19 samples from the United States, Italy and Spain. In each case, the material was cDNA or gDNA derived from T cells, B-cell-depleted T cells, or PBMCs.

The CDR3 runs 15 residues. Germline-derived CDR1 and CDR2 are LGHDT and YNNKEL (reference sequence). The V gene end was trimmed by 0 bases and the J gene end by 5 bases; junction bases not matched to a gene: 4. Profiling relied on immunoSEQ multiplex PCR, and the TCRdb table lists in-frame clones only, not all of them. This table holds 200,000 to 250,000 clones, about 80% found once. Participant-given clinical history determined each cohort assignment. What the recovered Cohort 3 donors had was two negative PCRs, clearance, or symptom resolution. This clone showed up just a few times. This sequence was found in a man aged 60 to 75 who had recovered from COVID-19. Sequences were obtained from PBMCs or T cells enriched from blood (not recorded which). The chain has TRBV3-1 (or the pseudogene TRBV3-2) and TRBJ1-2, with 9 bases matching TRBD1. DNA for the CDR3: TGTGCCAGCAGCCAAGAGGACAGGGGATGGTATGGCTACACCTTC. Translation gives CASSQEDRGWYGYTF.